A single sample is the source of the 32 T cell receptor beta chains below, sequenced in a study of T cell repertoires in cytomegalovirus infection (dated by TCRdb to the late 2010s). Sequenced on an Illumina HiSeq 1500. TCRdb reworked the public reads: Q25 trimming with fastp, MiXCR clone assembly, productive beta chains retained. One record per CDR3 amino acid sequence lists the most common genes and DNA. This sample comprises approximately 190,000 distinct CDR3 sequences, approximately 28% of them detected only once. The ten largest account for just over 30% of the sample. Input material: PBMCs. Source of these receptors: a human donor in good health (CMV status not recorded). Some clones in this sample may be carry-over from other donors' samples.

In its sample, this clonotype was seen many times. This sequence joins TRBV7-2 and TRBJ1-1, with TRBD1 identical over 9 bases. Germline V gene lookup returns CDR1 SGHTA and CDR2 FQGNSA. CDR3 length equals 15 residues. Trimming cost V 7 bases and J 0 bases; bases outside gene matches: 6. CDR3 bases: TGTGCCAGCACCAGGGACAGGGCCATGAACACTGAAGCTTTCTTT. Its protein product is CASTRDRAMNTEAFF.

This clonotype appeared a few times. The chain is built from TRBV7-2 and TRBJ1-1; D call uncertain. The CDR3 length is 14 residues. CDR1 SGHTA and CDR2 FQGNSA come from the germline V gene. V lost 2 bases to trimming and J lost 5 bases, with 12 bases between them. CDR3 in DNA: TGTGCCAGCAGCTTAACCACTTTACGAACTGAAGCTTTCTTT. Its translation is CASSLTTLRTEAFF.

This clonotype was picked up a small number of times. CDR3 DNA: TGTGCCACCAGCAGAGGTCCGAACACTGAAGCTTTCTTT. This translates into CATSRGPNTEAFF. V and J are TRBV15 and TRBJ1-1; D is unclear. The germline V and J ends were trimmed by 1 base and 1 base, with 4 bases remaining between them. Per the germline V gene, CDR1 is LNHNV and CDR2 is YYDKDF (reference sequence). The CDR3 runs 13 residues.

This clonotype came up a few times. The V call is TRBV7-9, the J call TRBJ1-2; possible D gene TRBD1, 6 bases. CDR3 length: 14 amino acids. Trimming removed 3 bases at V and 4 bases at J, with 12 bases between. Germline CDR1 and CDR2: SEHNR and FQNEAQ (reference sequence). CDR3 coding DNA: TGTGCCAGCAGCTTTGGCTTACAGGGCTATGGCTACACCTTC. It codes for CASSFGLQGYGYTF.

This clonotype was observed a few times. V gene TRBV19 combines with J gene TRBJ1-5; 9 positions match TRBD1. Germline-derived CDR1 and CDR2 are LNHDA and SQIVND (reference sequence). This CDR3 has 16 residues. J was trimmed by 2 bases and V by 5 bases; bases with no gene match: 7. The CDR3 sequence: CASSAYRGPGNQPQHF. The CDR3 nucleotides are TGTGCCAGTAGTGCATACAGGGGGCCCGGCAATCAGCCCCAGCATTTT. The complete variable domain, with remaining parts taken from reference TRBV19 and TRBJ1-5, reads DGGITQSPKYLFRKEGQNVTLSCEQNLNHDAMYWYRQDPGQGLRLIYYSQIVNDFQKGDIAEGYSVSREKKESFPLTVTSAQKNPTAFYLCASSAYRGPGNQPQHFGDGTRLSIL.

V is TRBV13 and J is TRBJ1-1, with D tentatively TRBD1 (5 bases). CDR1 and CDR2 from the germline V gene are PRHDT and FYEKMQ (reference sequence). The CDR3 loop spans 14 amino acids. The V end was cut by 8 bases, the J end by 3 bases, with 16 bases between. CDR3 sequence (DNA): TGTGCCAGCGGTTTATCCGGGGGGGACACTGAAGCTTTCTTT. The encoded protein is CASGLSGGDTEAFF.

The V gene is TRBV19, the J gene TRBJ1-5, with a tentative D call TRBD1 (6 bases). The length of the CDR3 is 15 residues. Deletions cut 4 bases from V and 8 bases from J, with 18 bases between. Germline loops: CDR1 LNHDA, CDR2 SQIVND (reference sequence). CDR3: CASSTHIQGLEPQHF. Written as DNA, the CDR3 is TGTGCCAGTAGTACTCATATCCAGGGGTTGGAGCCCCAGCATTTT.

The chain recombines TRBV29-1 with TRBJ1-2; no clear D gene. Trimming removed 1 base at V and 4 bases at J, with 7 bases between. This CDR3 has 12 residues. In germline, CDR1 is SQVTM, CDR2 ANQGSEA. The CDR3 coding sequence is TGCAGCGTTGAAGCTTCCTCCTATGGCTACACCTTC. This encodes CSVEASSYGYTF.

This rearrangement joins TRBV11-2 to TRBJ2-7; TRBD1 is a possible D gene (7 bases). V was shortened by 8 bases and J by 12 bases, with 26 bases between the two germline ends. Germline V gives CDR1 SGHAT, CDR2 FQNNGV. The CDR3 is 14 residues long. The CDR3 loop reads CASGPAGQPLRRYF. In DNA form, the CDR3 reads TGTGCCAGCGGCCCGGCGGGACAGCCCTTAAGGCGGTACTTC.

The gene calls are TRBV20-1 and TRBJ1-2; 9 bases are shared with TRBD1. Germline V gives CDR1 DFQATT, CDR2 SNEGSKA (reference sequence). V gave up 4 bases and J gave up 6 bases; unmatched junction bases: 6. The CDR3 is 13 residues long. The CDR3 bases are TGCAGTGCTACCTGGACAGGGGAAGATGGCTACACCTTC. Its protein is CSATWTGEDGYTF.

This clonotype was counted a few times. The chain has TRBV7-8 and TRBJ2-7; TRBD2 aligns across 9 bases. V dropped 5 bases and J dropped 1; count of bases not matched to a gene: 9. Germline V gives CDR1 SGHVS, CDR2 FQNEAQ. The CDR3 covers 16 residues. CDR3 nucleotide sequence: TGTGCCAGCAGCCTACGGGGACTAGCCGAGTCCTACGAGCAGTACTTC. It specifies CASSLRGLAESYEQYF.

This clonotype showed up many times. CDR3 protein: CASSPGHFNYGYTF. In nucleotides, the CDR3 is TGTGCCAGCAGCCCGGGACATTTTAACTATGGCTACACCTTC. The chain uses TRBV7-2 and TRBJ1-2; TRBD1 might be the D (6 bases). This CDR3 is built from 14 residues. Germline lookup yields CDR1 SGHTA and CDR2 FQGNSA. V lost 5 bases to trimming and J lost 1 base, with 11 bases between them. Together with reference TRBV7-2 and TRBJ1-2, the CDR3 gives the full variable domain: GAGVSQSPSNKVTEKGKDVELRCDPISGHTALYWYRQSLGQGLEFLIYFQGNSAPDKSGLPSDRFSAERTGGSVSTLTIQRTQQEDSAVYLCASSPGHFNYGYTFGSGTRLTVV.

CDR3 nucleotide sequence: TGTGCCAGCAGCTTGACGGGCCGGACTCCCTCCTACGAGCAGTACTTC. It is translated as CASSLTGRTPSYEQYF. The rearrangement uses TRBV11-2 and TRBJ2-7, with D possibly being TRBD2 (5 bases). The ends were cut back, 3 bases at V and 0 bases at J, with 15 bases in the middle. Per germline, CDR1 SGHAT and CDR2 FQNNGV. The CDR3 loop spans 16 amino acids.

The rearrangement uses TRBV3-1 and TRBJ2-7, with 7 bases aligning to TRBD1. With 4 bases clipped from V and 3 bases from J, the junction kept 9 bases outside the gene matches. Germline-derived CDR1 and CDR2 are LGHDT and YNNKEL (reference sequence). The CDR3 sequence is 15 residues long. For the CDR3, the DNA is TGTGCCAGCAGCCCACCGGGACAGCTCAACTACGAGCAGTACTTC. Its translation: CASSPPGQLNYEQYF.

This clonotype was detected a few times. The chain joins TRBV7-9 to TRBJ1-5; 10 bases agree with TRBD1. CDR1 SEHNR and CDR2 FQNEAQ come from the germline V gene (reference sequence). J lost 5 bases, V lost 5 bases, and 9 bases had no gene match. The CDR3 extends over 16 amino acids. CDR3 residues: CASSRTSGTGDQPQHF. The CDR3 bases are TGTGCCAGCAGCCGGACCTCCGGGACAGGGGATCAGCCCCAGCATTTT.

There are many counts of this clonotype. The chain combines TRBV11-2 with TRBJ2-3; the D call may be TRBD1 or TRBD2 (5 bases each). The CDR3 consists of 14 residues. CDR1 is SGHAT and CDR2 is FQNNGV in the germline V gene. Trimming shortened V by 5 bases and J by 3 bases, and 12 bases separated the two germline ends. CDR3 in DNA: TGTGCCAGCAGCCAGACGGGGCGGACAGATACGCAGTATTTT. It translates to CASSQTGRTDTQYF.

V and J are TRBV4-1 and TRBJ2-3, with 8 bases fitting TRBD2. CDR1 and CDR2 (germline): MGHRA, YSYEKL. CDR3 length: 15 amino acids. Losses at the gene ends were 0 bases for V and 7 bases for J; bases not matched to a gene: 6. The CDR3, as DNA: TGCGCCAGCAGCCAAGAGGGAATAGCGGGGAATACGCAGTATTTT. Protein product: CASSQEGIAGNTQYF.

This clonotype has a handful of counts. V is TRBV12-3 or TRBV12-4 and J is TRBJ1-2; weak D call: TRBD1 (6 bases). This CDR3 region has 14 residues. The V and J ends lost 6 bases and 3 bases respectively, with 14 bases between them. The CDR3 sequence: CASSLPGADYGYTF. The CDR3 DNA reads as TGTGCCAGCAGCCTCCCGGGGGCGGACTATGGCTACACCTTC.

This clonotype was detected only a few times. The V gene is TRBV5-1, the J gene TRBJ2-3; no definite D call. V lost 2 bases and J 2 bases, leaving 15 bases between the germline ends. CDR3 length: 16 amino acids. The germline V gene encodes CDR1 SGHRS and CDR2 YFSETQ. The CDR3: CASSFSTRRDTDTQYF. The CDR3 DNA reads as TGCGCCAGCAGCTTTTCGACCCGACGAGACACAGATACGCAGTATTTT. Filled out from reference TRBV5-1 and TRBJ2-3, the complete variable domain reads KAGVTQTPRYLIKTRGQQVTLSCSPISGHRSVSWYQQTPGQGLQFLFEYFSETQRNKGNFPGRFSGRQFSNSRSEMNVSTLELGDSALYLCASSFSTRRDTDTQYFGPGTRLTVL.

In its sample, this clonotype was seen a few times. The V and J genes are TRBV7-2 and TRBJ2-3; 7 nucleotides line up with TRBD1. From germline, CDR1 is SGHTA and CDR2 FQGNSA. The V gene end was trimmed by 2 bases and the J gene end by 5 bases; junction bases not matched to a gene: 13. This CDR3 is 17 amino acids long. Written as DNA, the CDR3 is TGTGCCAGCAGCTTAACCGGGACAGCTATACTCGGAGATACGCAGTATTTT. Its translation is CASSLTGTAILGDTQYF. The complete variable domain, with remaining parts taken from reference TRBV7-2 and TRBJ2-3, reads GAGVSQSPSNKVTEKGKDVELRCDPISGHTALYWYRQSLGQGLEFLIYFQGNSAPDKSGLPSDRFSAERTGGSVSTLTIQRTQQEDSAVYLCASSLTGTAILGDTQYFGPGTRLTVL.

This clonotype has just a few counts. The chain is built from TRBV7-2 and TRBJ1-2; 7 nucleotides agree with TRBD1. This CDR3 spans 15 amino acids. Germline V CDR1 and CDR2: SGHTA, FQGNSA. The trim removed 0 bases at V and 8 bases at J, leaving 9 bases unmatched. CDR3: CASSLAVDRVKGYTF. The CDR3 region has the DNA TGTGCCAGCAGCTTAGCGGTCGACAGGGTGAAAGGCTACACCTTC.

The rearrangement uses TRBV6-6 and TRBJ2-4; no clear D. The germline CDR1 and CDR2 sequences are MNHNY and SVGAGI (reference sequence). V was clipped by 7 bases and J by 8 bases, with 9 bases between them. This CDR3 comprises 11 residues. The CDR3 DNA is TGTGCCAGCACCATAAAGGACATTCAGTACTTC. Its translation is CASTIKDIQYF.

This clonotype occurred a few times. CDR3 amino acids: CASAPRDGSNEKLFF. In DNA, the CDR3 is TGTGCCAGCGCCCCCAGGGATGGGAGTAATGAAAAACTGTTTTTT. This sequence joins TRBV11-2 and TRBJ1-4; a weak D match, TRBD1 (5 bases). The CDR3 runs 15 residues. V was shortened by 8 bases and J by 4 bases, with 17 bases between the two germline ends. Germline V CDR1 and CDR2: SGHAT, FQNNGV. Filled out from reference TRBV11-2 and TRBJ1-4, the complete variable domain reads EAGVAQSPRYKIIEKRQSVAFWCNPISGHATLYWYQQILGQGPKLLIQFQNNGVVDDSQLPKDRFSAERLKGVDSTLKIQPAKLEDSAVYLCASAPRDGSNEKLFFGSGTQLSVL.

The chain couples TRBV20-1 to TRBJ1-1, with TRBD1 as a possible D gene (5 bases). CDR1 DFQATT and CDR2 SNEGSKA come from the germline V gene (reference sequence). There are 12 residues in the CDR3. The ends were cut back, 4 bases at V and 5 bases at J, with 11 bases in the middle. As DNA, the CDR3 is TGCAGTGCTACTCCTAGGGGAACTGAAGCTTTCTTT. Its protein product is CSATPRGTEAFF.

This clonotype was seen a handful of times. This chain connects TRBV20-1 to TRBJ2-4; weak D call: TRBD1 (6 bases). This CDR3 is 14 amino acids long. The germline gives CDR1 DFQATT, CDR2 SNEGSKA (reference sequence). V lost 5 bases and J lost 7, with 18 bases in between. CDR3 amino acids: CSAQKQGWLNIQYF. As DNA, the CDR3 is TGCAGTGCTCAAAAACAGGGATGGTTGAACATTCAGTACTTC.

This clonotype was counted ten times or more. The CDR3 sequence is CASSLVGFTDTQYF. For the CDR3, the DNA is TGTGCCAGCAGCTTAGTGGGCTTCACAGATACGCAGTATTTT. The chain recombines TRBV7-2 with TRBJ2-3; no clear D. V lost 1 base and J lost 2, with 7 bases in between. Germline V gene data show CDR1 as SGHTA and CDR2 as FQGNSA. The CDR3 runs to 14 residues.

This clonotype showed up many times. The junction and the germline gene differ at one end; a read error may be behind it. The chain recombines TRBV12-3 or TRBV12-4 with TRBJ2-5; tentatively, D is TRBD1 or TRBD2 (5 bases each). This CDR3 is 15 amino acids long. In nucleotides, the CDR3 is TGTGCCAGCACTTTACCCGAGGGGAAGGTGGAGACCCAGTACTTC. Translating gives CASTLPEGKVETQYF.

The sample holds a few counts of this clonotype. J is TRBJ1-1 and V is TRBV11-2; 7 nucleotides align to TRBD1. This CDR3 is 14 amino acids long. CDR1 is SGHAT and CDR2 is FQNNGV in the germline V gene. Germline trimming cut 5 bases from V and 3 bases from J; bases unmatched to any gene: 6. The DNA of the CDR3 is TGTGCCAGCAGCCCACATGACAGGGACACTGAAGCTTTCTTT. The encoded protein is CASSPHDRDTEAFF.

The chain employs TRBV5-1 and TRBJ2-3; a weak D match, TRBD1 (6 bases). In germline, CDR1 is SGHRS, CDR2 YFSETQ. The CDR3 contains 14 residues. V was cut by 0 bases and J by 2 bases, with 7 bases left in between. The CDR3 spells CASSLAGDTDTQYF. For the CDR3, the DNA is TGCGCCAGCAGCTTGGCAGGGGACACAGATACGCAGTATTTT.

CDR3 nucleotides: TGTGCCAGCAAGGGGCAGACCTTATCTGGAAACACCATATATTTT. It is translated as CASKGQTLSGNTIYF. This chain joins TRBV2 and TRBJ1-3, with D tentatively TRBD1 (5 bases). V gave up 7 bases and J gave up 1 base, with 14 bases separating them. The CDR3 length is 15 residues. Per germline, CDR1 SNHLY and CDR2 FYNNEI.

This clonotype was observed a handful of times. The V and J genes are TRBV6-1 and TRBJ2-3, with D tentatively TRBD2 (5 bases). Trimming took off 3 bases at V and 0 bases at J, with 10 bases between the two ends. Germline values: CDR1 MNHNS, CDR2 SASEGT. This CDR3 has 15 residues. The CDR3 DNA sequence: TGTGCCAGCAGTGATGCGGGCGGTAGCACAGATACGCAGTATTTT. This sequence encodes CASSDAGGSTDTQYF.

This clonotype was recorded a few times. The chain uses TRBV19 and TRBJ1-5; 8 nucleotides match TRBD1. Germline-derived CDR1 and CDR2 are LNHDA and SQIVND (reference sequence). With V trimmed by 6 bases and J by 4 bases, 8 bases remained unmatched. CDR3 length: 15 amino acids. CDR3 loop: CASRPDRGWNQPQHF. The CDR3 region has the DNA TGTGCCAGTAGGCCAGACAGGGGTTGGAATCAGCCCCAGCATTTT. Full variable domain (remainder filled in from reference TRBV19 and TRBJ1-5): DGGITQSPKYLFRKEGQNVTLSCEQNLNHDAMYWYRQDPGQGLRLIYYSQIVNDFQKGDIAEGYSVSREKKESFPLTVTSAQKNPTAFYLCASRPDRGWNQPQHFGDGTRLSIL.